This T cell receptor beta chain was found in a study of beta chain features in type 1 diabetes (dated by TCRdb to the late 2010s). At the level of the whole study: No differences in mean age, gender distribution, total cell number or subset yield were found between patients and healthy donors. A total of around 110,000,000 sorted cells were examined across all samples, and RNA yield correlated strongly with the number of cells per subset. In the study, TCRB repertoires of sorted circulating CD4+ T cell subsets from recently diagnosed type 1 diabetes patients were compared with those of matched healthy donors. Naive and central memory subsets were obtained from all 28 donors, but regulatory and stem cell-like memory subsets were isolated from only 8 patients and roughly eight healthy donors.

The entire isolated RNA was reverse transcribed using the High Capacity cDNA Reverse Transcription Kit, and thus expressed TCRB transcripts were sequenced. Stem cell-like memory T cell samples underwent survey-depth immunoSEQ sequencing, averaging roughly 1 million total reads per sample. Sorted cells were lysed in RLT buffer and RNA was extracted with DNase-treated RNeasy Micro or Mini kits, depending on cell number. Each cell subset was processed on its own to prevent cross-contamination, while patient and healthy donor samples were processed together. The immunoSEQ multiplex PCR was used to amplify TCRB sequences from cDNA, yielding 87-bp fragments that span the CDR3 region. Amplicons were sequenced on the Illumina HiSeq platform. In the source study's methods: PCR bias was computationally corrected using synthetic template baselines, reads within Hamming distance 2 were collapsed, and singletons that could not be merged were discarded. Reads were aligned against IMGT so that V, D and J genes, CDR3 length and insertions or deletions at six rearrangement sites could be assigned. Within each subset, clonotype counts were normalized to the number of sorted cells before true diversity and Gini coefficients were calculated with the tcR R package. The overlap coefficient, calculated on TCRB nucleotide sequences, was used to measure repertoire sharing. TCRdb provides this immuneACCESS table in a form limited to in-frame rearrangements. Some clones are lacking; in checked studies, under half of them reflect an unresolved V gene, and why the rest are absent is not known. The V and J calls and clone size are taken from that table; D and trimming were inferred from the DNA. The sample table shows around 99,000 clones, and roughly 40% are seen once. In total, the top ten clones hold 0.065% of the sample.

Counted from cysteine to phenylalanine, this CDR3 has 17 amino acids. The DNA shown is the 51-base CDR3, in frame from base 1. From V the trimming removes 3 bases and from J it removes 4 bases, while the gene matches leave 7 bases of the junction unaccounted for. Looking up the germline V gene (reference sequence) yields CDR1 SEHNR and CDR2 FQNEAQ. From each donor, a single peripheral blood sample of approximately 120 mL on average was drawn into heparinised tubes. A BD FACSAria II was used to sort naive, central memory, regulatory and stem cell-like memory CD4+ T cells with a panel that included CD45RO, CCR7, CD25, CD127, CD95 and CD27. Purity was above 95% for every sorted population. PBMCs were separated immediately by Lymphoprep density gradient centrifugation and were stained directly, without being cultured. So that batch effects would be minimized, each experiment stained and sorted samples in pairs, pairing one healthy donor with one patient.

In the case of this clone: What this receptor recognizes is not known. No per-base quality is available; no much larger clone lies one base away.

What the work shows at the level of the full study, not this receptor alone: PCR might favor shorter templates, but patient and control samples were amplified and corrected together, so any skew would affect both groups equally. In all four CD4+ subsets, TCRB CDR3 length was moderately but significantly shorter in type 1 diabetes patients. Because the HLA sub-analyses included only small numbers of individuals, any influence of HLA type on TCRB rearrangement was left unresolved. Because cDNA was sequenced instead of genomic DNA, highly expressing activated cells could be over-represented, though the groups showed no difference in activation or CD3 levels. Naive, central memory and regulatory TCRB repertoires appeared to be more alike among patients than among healthy donors. Patients with type 1 diabetes made fewer insertions and deleted more nucleotides at VDJ recombination sites, implying thymic rearrangement abnormalities.

The chain couples TRBV7-9 to TRBJ2-3, and 13 junction bases match TRBD2. The sequenced sample was stem cell memory CD4+ T cells from blood. Reading the label with the study, this specimen's cell subset or site is: stem cell-like memory CD4+ T cells. The clonotype comes from a young woman in good health. DNA sequence: TGTGCCAGCAGCTTCTACGGACTAGCGGGAGCTCCAGATACGCAGTATTTT. It specifies CASSFYGLAGAPDTQYF.